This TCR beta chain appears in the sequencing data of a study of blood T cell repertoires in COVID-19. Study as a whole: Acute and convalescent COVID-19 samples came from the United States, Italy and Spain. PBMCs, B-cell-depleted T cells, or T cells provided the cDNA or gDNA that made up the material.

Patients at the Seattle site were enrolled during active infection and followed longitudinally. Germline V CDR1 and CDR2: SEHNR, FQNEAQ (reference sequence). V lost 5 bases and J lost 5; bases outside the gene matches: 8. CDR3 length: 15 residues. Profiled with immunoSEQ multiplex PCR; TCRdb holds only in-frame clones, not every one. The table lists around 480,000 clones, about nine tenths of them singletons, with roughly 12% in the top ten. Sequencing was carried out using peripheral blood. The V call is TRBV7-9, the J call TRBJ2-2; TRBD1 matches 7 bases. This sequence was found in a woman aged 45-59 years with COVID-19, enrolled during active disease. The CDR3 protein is CASSRTMDRTGELFF. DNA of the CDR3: TGTGCCAGCAGCCGAACTATGGACAGGACCGGGGAGCTGTTTTTT. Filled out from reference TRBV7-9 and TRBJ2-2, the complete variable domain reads DTGVSQNPRHKITKRGQNVTFRCDPISEHNRLYWYRQTLGQGPEFLTYFQNEAQLEKSRLLSDRFSAERPKGSFSTLEIQRTEQGDSAMYLCASSRTMDRTGELFFGEGSRLTVL.